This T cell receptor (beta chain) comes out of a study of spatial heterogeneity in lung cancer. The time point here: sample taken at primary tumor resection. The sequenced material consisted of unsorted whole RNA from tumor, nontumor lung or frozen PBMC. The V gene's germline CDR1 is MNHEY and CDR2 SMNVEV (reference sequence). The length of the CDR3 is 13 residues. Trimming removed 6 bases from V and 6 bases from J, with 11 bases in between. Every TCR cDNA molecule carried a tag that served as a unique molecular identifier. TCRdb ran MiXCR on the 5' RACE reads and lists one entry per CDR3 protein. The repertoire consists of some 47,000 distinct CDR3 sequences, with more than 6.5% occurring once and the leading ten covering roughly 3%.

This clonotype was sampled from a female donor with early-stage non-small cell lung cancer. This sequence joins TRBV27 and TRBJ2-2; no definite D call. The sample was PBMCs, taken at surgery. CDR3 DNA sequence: TGTGCCAGCAGCCTCACACGCGCCGGGGAGCTGTTTTTT. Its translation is CASSLTRAGELFF.